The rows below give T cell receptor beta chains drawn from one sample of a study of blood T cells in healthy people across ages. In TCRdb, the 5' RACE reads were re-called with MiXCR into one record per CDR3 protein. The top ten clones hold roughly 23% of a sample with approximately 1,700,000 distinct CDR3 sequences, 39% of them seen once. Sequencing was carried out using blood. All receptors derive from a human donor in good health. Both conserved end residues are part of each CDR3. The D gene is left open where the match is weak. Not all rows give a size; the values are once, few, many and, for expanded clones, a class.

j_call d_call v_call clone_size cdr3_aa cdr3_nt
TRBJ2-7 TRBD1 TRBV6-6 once CASSPIHGTGTYEQYF TGTGCCAGCAGTCCAATCCACGGGACAGGGACCTACGAGCAGTACTTC
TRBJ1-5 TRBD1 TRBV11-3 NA CASTSRGPQPQHF TGTGCCAGCACCTCCAGGGGGCCTCAGCCCCAGCATTTT
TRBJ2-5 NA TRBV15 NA CATQQRLQETQYF TGTGCCACCCAGCAGAGGCTCCAAGAGACCCAGTACTTC
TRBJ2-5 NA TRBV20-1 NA CSASRRYQETQYF TGCAGTGCTAGTAGGCGGTACCAAGAGACCCAGTACTTC
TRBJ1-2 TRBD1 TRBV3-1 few CASSQEGQGSYGYTF TGTGCCAGCAGCCAAGAGGGACAGGGTTCCTATGGCTACACCTTC
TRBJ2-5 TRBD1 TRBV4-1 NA CASSQVSTGPHQETQYF TGCGCCAGCAGCCAAGTATCGACAGGGCCTCATCAAGAGACCCAGTACTTC
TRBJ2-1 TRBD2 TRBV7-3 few CASGLAGGTYNEQFF TGTGCCAGCGGCTTGGCGGGGGGTACGTACAATGAGCAGTTCTTC
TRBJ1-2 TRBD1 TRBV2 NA CASRMTGRGYTF TGTGCCAGCAGGATGACAGGGCGAGGCTACACCTTC
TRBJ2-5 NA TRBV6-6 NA CASSYSGGAAETQYF TGTGCCAGCAGTTACTCAGGGGGGGCCGCAGAGACCCAGTACTTC
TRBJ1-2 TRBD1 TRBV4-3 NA CASSQSDRGYEGYTF TGCGCCAGCAGCCAATCAGACAGGGGGTATGAGGGCTACACCTTC